What follows are 27 T cell receptor beta chains derived from one specimen sequenced in a study of human T cells and chemical hapten exposure. TCRdb re-analysed the RACE reads in MiXCR, keeping a single row per CDR3 protein. The sample has roughly 51,000 distinct CDR3 sequences; approximately 10% are singletons. As for time point: pre-sensitization, week 0. Treatment meaning: therapeutic diphenylcyclopropenone sensitization with weekly scalp DPC. The sample here was whole blood, taken in connection with sensitization to the hapten diphenylcyclopropenone (DPC). All receptors derive from a man aged 35 to 55 with alopecia areata. Some clones in this sample may be carry-over from other donors' samples.

In its sample, this clonotype was seen many times. V is TRBV18 and J is TRBJ2-2; D possibly uses TRBD1 or TRBD2 (6 bases each). Germline CDR1 reads KGHSH; CDR2 reads LQKENI. V was trimmed by 2 bases and J by 3 bases, leaving 10 bases between them. This CDR3 has 15 amino acids. This chain's CDR3 is CASSPGRTDTGELFF. The CDR3, as DNA: TGTGCCAGCTCACCAGGGAGGACAGACACCGGGGAGCTGTTTTTT.

V usage is TRBV28 and J usage is TRBJ1-1; D is unclear. CDR1 and CDR2 from the germline V gene are MDHEN and SYDVKM. V lost 8 bases, J lost 0 bases, and 7 bases lay in between. The CDR3 extends over 12 amino acids. The CDR3 nucleotides read TGTGCCAGCCAGACCATGAACACTGAAGCTTTCTTT. Translating gives CASQTMNTEAFF.

This chain links TRBV2 with TRBJ1-6, with D hard to call. The germline gives CDR1 SNHLY, CDR2 FYNNEI. The CDR3 has 14 amino acids. V gave up 5 bases and J gave up 10 bases, with 15 bases separating them. The CDR3 DNA sequence: TGTGCCAGCAGTTCCTTTGGGTTCGAGTCACCCCTCCACTTT. Translation gives CASSSFGFESPLHF. Complete variable domain (other parts from reference TRBV2 and TRBJ1-6): EPEVTQTPSHQVTQMGQEVILRCVPISNHLYFYWYRQILGQKVEFLVSFYNNEISEKSEIFDDQFSVERPDGSNFTLKIRSTKLEDSAMYFCASSSFGFESPLHFGNGTRLTVT.

This clonotype was recorded at least ten times. The rearrangement links TRBV30 to TRBJ1-4; no reliable D call. This CDR3 contains 13 residues. Between the trimmed V and J ends, which lost 1 base and 3 bases, there was a span of 6 bases. Germline-derived CDR1 and CDR2 are GTSNPN and SVGIG (reference sequence). CDR3 bases: TGTGCCTGGAGTGGTACAGCTAATGAAAAACTGTTTTTT. Translated, it gives CAWSGTANEKLFF.

This clonotype came up a few times. The DNA of the CDR3 is TGTGCCAGCAGCCCCCAGTCTAGCGGGGGTTACAATGAGCAGTTCTTC. This sequence encodes CASSPQSSGGYNEQFF. This chain connects TRBV9 to TRBJ2-1, with 10 nucleotides matching TRBD2. J was trimmed by 4 bases and V by 4 bases; bases with no gene match: 8. Germline CDR1 is SGDLS and CDR2 is YYNGEE. The CDR3 is 16 residues long.

In the case of this clonotype: This may stem from a read error, because a much larger clone lies one nucleotide away. The chain employs TRBV6-1 and TRBJ2-7, with TRBD1 matching over 8 bases. Germline CDR1 reads MNHNS; CDR2 reads SASEGT. The CDR3 has 16 amino acids. CDR3 coding DNA: TGTGCCACCAGTGAAGCAGCCGGGACAGGAACCTACGAGCAGTACTTC. It encodes CATSEAAGTGTYEQYF.

The CDR3 loop is CASSYGQTNEQFF. The DNA of the CDR3 is TGTGCCAGCAGCTACGGACAGACGAATGAGCAGTTCTTC. This chain connects TRBV7-3 to TRBJ2-1; weak D call: TRBD1 (6 bases). V was shortened by 4 bases and J by 7 bases, with 11 bases between the two germline ends. CDR3 length equals 13 residues. Per germline, CDR1 SGHTA and CDR2 FQGTGA.

This clonotype showed up many times. The chain combines TRBV4-2 with TRBJ2-7; TRBD2 matches at 13 bases. Per the germline V gene, CDR1 is LGHNA and CDR2 is YNFKEQ. The CDR3 consists of 14 residues. Trimming removed 4 bases from V and 6 bases from J; junction bases left unmatched: 3. As DNA, the CDR3 is TGTGCCAGCAGCCCCCGACTAGCGGGAGGCGAGCAGTACTTC. This sequence encodes CASSPRLAGGEQYF.

This clonotype was observed many times. The chain joins TRBV3-1 to TRBJ2-1; TRBD2 is a possible D gene (6 bases). Between the trimmed V and J ends, which lost 4 bases and 8 bases, there was a span of 15 bases. The CDR3 runs 14 residues. Germline V gene data show CDR1 as LGHDT and CDR2 as YNNKEL (reference sequence). CDR3 DNA sequence: TGTGCCAGCAGCCCGGGACTGATTTCTCATGAGCAGTTCTTC. The encoded protein is CASSPGLISHEQFF.

This clonotype was recorded many times. The rearrangement joins TRBV7-2 to TRBJ2-3, with D perhaps TRBD1 (5 bases). V was trimmed by 3 bases and J by 0 bases, leaving 10 bases between them. The germline gives CDR1 SGHTA, CDR2 FQGNSA. The CDR3 extends over 15 amino acids. The CDR3 bases are TGTGCCAGCAGCTTTACAGGCCTTAGCACAGATACGCAGTATTTT. It encodes CASSFTGLSTDTQYF.

This clonotype was seen a few times. The rearrangement uses TRBV20-1 and TRBJ2-7, with a weak D call TRBD2 (5 bases). The V end lost 3 bases, the J end lost 5 bases, and 8 bases lay between the germline ends. Germline CDR1 is DFQATT and CDR2 is SNEGSKA (reference sequence). This CDR3 region has 11 residues. CDR3 DNA: TGCAGTGCTAGGAGGACTGACGAGCAGTACTTC. Its translation: CSARRTDEQYF.

This clonotype was detected many times. The chain recombines TRBV13 with TRBJ2-3; 10 bases match TRBD2. The junction had 9 bases not matched to a gene; V was cut back by 5 bases and J by 4 bases. Per germline, CDR1 PRHDT and CDR2 FYEKMQ (reference sequence). There are 16 residues in the CDR3. The CDR3 reads CASSRQREGVADTQYF. As DNA, the CDR3 is TGTGCCAGCAGCCGCCAGCGGGAGGGCGTCGCAGATACGCAGTATTTT. Filled out from reference TRBV13 and TRBJ2-3, the complete variable domain reads AAGVIQSPRHLIKEKRETATLKCYPIPRHDTVYWYQQGPGQDPQFLISFYEKMQSDKGSIPDRFSAQQFSDYHSELNMSSLELGDSALYFCASSRQREGVADTQYFGPGTRLTVL.

This clonotype was counted at least ten times. The V call is TRBV29-1, the J call TRBJ2-5; 9 nucleotides agree with TRBD1. Per germline, CDR1 SQVTM and CDR2 ANQGSEA. The V segment lost 0 bases and the J segment 6 bases; nucleotides outside the gene matches: 11. This CDR3 has 16 residues. CDR3 amino acids: CSVEDQGTGLWKTQYF. The CDR3 DNA is TGCAGCGTTGAAGATCAGGGGACAGGGTTGTGGAAGACCCAGTACTTC.

This clonotype appeared many times. The chain employs TRBV20-1 and TRBJ2-1; D unclear. With 6 bases removed from V and 5 bases from J, the gap between germline ends came to 5 bases. This CDR3 has 10 residues. From germline, CDR1 is DFQATT and CDR2 SNEGSKA (reference sequence). CDR3 amino acids: CSAGDNEQFF. CDR3 nucleotide sequence: TGCAGTGCAGGCGACAATGAGCAGTTCTTC.

This chain links TRBV28 with TRBJ2-7; the D is unclear. Germline CDR1 is MDHEN and CDR2 is SYDVKM. The CDR3 runs to 12 residues. V was trimmed by 5 bases and J by 2 bases, leaving 7 bases between them. The CDR3 loop reads CASSPYTYEQYF. The CDR3 DNA sequence: TGTGCCAGCAGTCCCTACACCTACGAGCAGTACTTC.

In this sample, this clonotype turned up many times. J is TRBJ2-3 and V is TRBV5-4; D unclear. Germline V lookup: CDR1 SGHNT, CDR2 YYREEE (reference sequence). V was cut by 1 base and J by 6 bases, with 9 bases left in between. CDR3 length equals 13 residues. CDR3 in amino acids: CASSLSAGDTQYF. CDR3 DNA: TGTGCCAGCAGCTTGAGTGCCGGTGATACGCAGTATTTT.

This clonotype was seen a handful of times. V and J are TRBV29-1 and TRBJ1-3; D possibly corresponds to TRBD1 (6 bases). V was cut by 7 bases and J by 5 bases, with 12 bases left in between. The germline V gene encodes CDR1 SQVTM and CDR2 ANQGSEA. The CDR3 contains 12 residues. CDR3 in amino acids: CSARDNRNTIYF. CDR3 bases: TGCAGCGCTCGGGACAACAGAAACACCATATATTTT.

The chain is built from TRBV20-1 and TRBJ2-7; 11 bases map to TRBD2. J was trimmed by 5 bases and V by 4 bases; bases with no gene match: 7. Germline V gene lookup returns CDR1 DFQATT and CDR2 SNEGSKA (reference sequence). The CDR3 loop spans 14 amino acids. The CDR3 protein is CSAISGRALDEQYF. CDR3 nucleotides: TGCAGTGCTATTAGCGGGAGGGCTCTGGACGAGCAGTACTTC.

The gene calls are TRBV11-3 and TRBJ2-3, with 10 bases lining up with TRBD1. The V and J ends lost 3 bases and 4 bases, in that order; junction bases with no gene match: 4. There are 15 residues in the CDR3. Germline CDR1 is SGHNT and CDR2 is YENEEA. The DNA for the CDR3 is TGTGCCAGCAGCTTGACAGGGGGCGCCGCAGATACGCAGTATTTT. It yields the protein CASSLTGGAADTQYF.

This clonotype occurred many times. This sequence joins TRBV7-2 and TRBJ2-1; 9 nucleotides match TRBD2. Germline assignment: CDR1 SGHTA and CDR2 FQGNSA. The CDR3 spans 17 residues. Trimming took 1 base from V and 10 from J; bases not matched to a gene: 14. Written as DNA, the CDR3 is TGTGCCAGCAGCTTAGAATTCGCGCGGGAGGGCGAAGGGGAGCAGTTCTTC. Translated, it gives CASSLEFAREGEGEQFF.

This clonotype occurred many times. This sequence joins TRBV18 and TRBJ2-1; a possible D gene is TRBD1 (5 bases). Germline CDR1 and CDR2: KGHSH and LQKENI. Deletions cut 4 bases from V and 6 bases from J, with 13 bases between. The CDR3 spans 14 residues. CDR3 in amino acids: CASSLSREPNEQFF. The CDR3 nucleotides read TGTGCCAGCTCACTAAGCAGGGAACCCAATGAGCAGTTCTTC.

This clonotype was counted a single time. V and J are TRBV20-1 and TRBJ1-1; TRBD1 might be the D (5 bases). Between the trimmed V and J ends, which lost 0 bases and 3 bases, there was a span of 8 bases. The CDR3 is 13 residues long. Looked up from germline, CDR1 is DFQATT and CDR2 is SNEGSKA (reference sequence). CDR3 sequence: CSARDDRHTEAFF. The CDR3 bases are TGCAGTGCTAGAGATGACAGACACACTGAAGCTTTCTTT.

This clonotype was recorded a few times. V and J are TRBV20-1 and TRBJ1-6; maybe TRBD1 (6 bases). The V gene's germline CDR1 is DFQATT and CDR2 SNEGSKA (reference sequence). V shed 1 base and J shed 0 bases, with 13 bases lying between them. The CDR3 length is 17 residues. DNA of the CDR3: TGCAGTGCTAGAGTGAGGACAGCGAGCTCCTATAATTCACCCCTCCACTTT. Amino acid sequence: CSARVRTASSYNSPLHF.

At least ten counts were recorded for this clonotype. The V gene is TRBV7-8, the J gene TRBJ2-3, with 13 bases matching TRBD2. The V and J ends lost 0 bases and 9 bases, in that order; junction bases with no gene match: 6. The CDR3 consists of 16 residues. CDR1 is SGHVS and CDR2 is FQNEAQ in the germline V gene. DNA for the CDR3: TGTGCCAGCAGCTTAGCGAGGACTAGCGGGAGTCCGACGCAGTATTTT. It specifies CASSLARTSGSPTQYF.

By share of the sample, this clonotype is medium-sized. V usage is TRBV28 and J usage is TRBJ2-7; 12 nucleotides align to TRBD2. J gave up 4 bases and V 5 bases, and 6 bases lay outside the gene matches. CDR1 is MDHEN, CDR2 SYDVKM, per germline. CDR3 length: 15 amino acids. For the CDR3, the DNA is TGTGCCAGCAGTAAGACTAGCGGGAGATCTTACGAGCAGTACTTC. Translating it yields CASSKTSGRSYEQYF.

This clonotype was seen a few times. The genes are TRBV9 and TRBJ1-4; 7 bases map to TRBD1. The CDR3 is 14 amino acids. The trim removed 3 bases at V and 5 bases at J, leaving 4 bases unmatched. CDR1 is SGDLS, CDR2 YYNGEE, per germline. CDR3 amino acids: CASSEGQRNEKLFF. CDR3 nucleotides: TGTGCCAGCAGCGAGGGACAGCGAAATGAAAAACTGTTTTTT.

This chain links TRBV11-1 with TRBJ2-7; D remains unclear. CDR3 length: 13 amino acids. V was trimmed by 5 bases and J by 0 bases, leaving 8 bases between them. Germline CDR1 and CDR2: SGHAT and FQDESV (reference sequence). The CDR3 nucleotides are TGTGCCAGCAGCCGTGGGCTCTCCTACGAGCAGTACTTC. Amino acid sequence: CASSRGLSYEQYF.